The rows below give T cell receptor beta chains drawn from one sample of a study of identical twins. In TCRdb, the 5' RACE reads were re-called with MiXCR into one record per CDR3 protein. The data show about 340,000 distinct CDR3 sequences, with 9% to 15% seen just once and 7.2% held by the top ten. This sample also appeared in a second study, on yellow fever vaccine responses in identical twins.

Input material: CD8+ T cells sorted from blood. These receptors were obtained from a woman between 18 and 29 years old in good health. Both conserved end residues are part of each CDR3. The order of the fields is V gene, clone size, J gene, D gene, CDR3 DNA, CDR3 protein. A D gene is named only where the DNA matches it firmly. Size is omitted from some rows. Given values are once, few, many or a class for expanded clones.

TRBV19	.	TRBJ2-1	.	TGTGCCAGTATTGGGGCAGAGCATGAGCAGTTCTTC	CASIGAEHEQFF
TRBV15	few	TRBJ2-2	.	TGTGCCACCGGGGGGACGGAGCACACCGGGGAGCTGTTTTTT	CATGGTEHTGELFF
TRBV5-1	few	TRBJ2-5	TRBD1	TGCGCCAGCCGCAGGGGGCCACGAGAGACCCAGTACTTC	CASRRGPRETQYF
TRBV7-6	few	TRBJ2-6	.	TGTGCCAGCAGCTCTGAGGGTACCTCTGGGGCCAACGTCCTGACTTTC	CASSSEGTSGANVLTF
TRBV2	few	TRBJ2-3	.	TGTGCCAGCAGTACCGGGAATTTGGCAGATACGCAGTATTTT	CASSTGNLADTQYF
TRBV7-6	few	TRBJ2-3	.	TGTGCCAGCAGCCCATATTCCGGGGGTATCACAGATACGCAGTATTTT	CASSPYSGGITDTQYF
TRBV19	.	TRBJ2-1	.	TGTGCCAGTAGTATAGGGGCTAGCTCCTACAATGAGCAGTTCTTC	CASSIGASSYNEQFF
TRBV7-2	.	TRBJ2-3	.	TGTGCCAGCAGCTCTCTACCGGACCGGGAGTACGATACGCAGTATTTT	CASSSLPDREYDTQYF
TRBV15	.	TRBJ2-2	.	TGTGCCACCAGGGGCGATCAGATCATACCAAACGAACAGACCGGGGAGCTGTTTTTT	CATRGDQIIPNEQTGELFF
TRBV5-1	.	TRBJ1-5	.	TGCGCCAGCAGCTTGGACAGCCCTAATCAGCCCCAGCATTTT	CASSLDSPNQPQHF
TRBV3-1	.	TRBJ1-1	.	TGTGCCACCTCCCCGGAATCTGAAGCTTTCTTT	CATSPESEAFF
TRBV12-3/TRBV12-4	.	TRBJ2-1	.	TGTGCCAGCAGTTTAGGGTGGTTAGGTCAGTTCTTC	CASSLGWLGQFF
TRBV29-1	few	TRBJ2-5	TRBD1	TGCAGCACCTGGGGACAGAACCAAGAGACCCAGTACTTC	CSTWGQNQETQYF
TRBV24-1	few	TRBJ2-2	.	TGTGCCACCAGTGATCAAGGGGGGGCCCTCGGGGCCGGGGAGCTGTTTTTT	CATSDQGGALGAGELFF
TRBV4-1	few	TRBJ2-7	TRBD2	TGCGCCAGCAGCCAATCGAGCGGGAGCTCCTACGAGCAGTACTTC	CASSQSSGSSYEQYF
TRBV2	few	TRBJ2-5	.	TGTGCCAGCTGGGGCGGGGACACCCAGTACTTC	CASWGGDTQYF
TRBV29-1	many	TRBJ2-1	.	TGCAGCGTCCTCGGGGCCCCAACAGGGATCGCCTACAATGAGCAGTTCTTC	CSVLGAPTGIAYNEQFF
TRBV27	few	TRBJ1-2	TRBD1	TGTGCCAGCAGTCCCCCGCGGGGGGACAGGGAAGGCTACACCTTC	CASSPPRGDREGYTF
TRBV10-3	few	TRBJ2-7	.	TGTGCCATCAGGGACGGAGTAACCTACGAGCAGTACTTC	CAIRDGVTYEQYF
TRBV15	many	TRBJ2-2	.	TGTGCCACCAGCAGAGAGAGGGCAGGGGAGCTGTTTTTT	CATSRERAGELFF
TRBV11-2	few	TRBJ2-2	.	TGTGCCAGCAGCTTGTATGGGGCCGGGGAGCTGTTTTTT	CASSLYGAGELFF
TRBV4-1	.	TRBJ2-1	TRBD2	TGCGCCAGCAGCCTACGAGCGGGAGGAGACAATGAGCAGTTCTTC	CASSLRAGGDNEQFF
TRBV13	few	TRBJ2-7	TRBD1	TGTGCCAGCAGCCCGGCGACAGGGGGTTACGAGCAGTACTTC	CASSPATGGYEQYF
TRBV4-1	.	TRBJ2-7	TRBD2	TGCGCCAGCAGCACACTAGCGGGAGAGGGCTACGAGCAGTACTTC	CASSTLAGEGYEQYF